These 25 T cell receptor beta chains were sequenced from one sample in a study of blood T cell repertoires in COVID-19. Method: immunoSEQ multiplex PCR; TCRdb's copy keeps in-frame clones and lacks some. The repertoire holds more than 95,000 clones, with roughly 76% as singletons. Sample: peripheral blood. These receptors were obtained from a woman aged 70-85 years with acute or convalescent COVID-19.

This rearrangement joins TRBV18 to TRBJ2-7; perhaps TRBD1 as D (6 bases). The germline V gene encodes CDR1 KGHSH and CDR2 LQKENI. The CDR3 consists of 12 residues. V gave up 6 bases and J gave up 5 bases, with 11 bases separating them. This CDR3 reads CASSHSGDEQYF. The DNA for the CDR3 is TGTGCCAGCTCCCACTCAGGGGACGAGCAGTACTTC.

The V call is TRBV28, the J call TRBJ2-7, with D uncertain. This CDR3 has 12 residues. CDR1 MDHEN and CDR2 SYDVKM come from the germline V gene. Trimming removed 5 bases from V and 3 bases from J, with 8 bases in between. CDR3 in DNA: TGTGCCAGCAGTCCCTCAGACTACGAGCAGTACTTC. It codes for CASSPSDYEQYF.

The chain couples TRBV19 to TRBJ1-5; 7 bases agree with TRBD1. J gave up 0 bases and V 5 bases, and 7 bases lay outside the gene matches. The CDR3 runs to 16 residues. Per germline, CDR1 LNHDA and CDR2 SQIVND (reference sequence). CDR3 DNA sequence: TGTGCCAGTAGTCCTCAGGGGGAATTTAGCAATCAGCCCCAGCATTTT. It translates to CASSPQGEFSNQPQHF.

The chain employs TRBV18 and TRBJ2-5, with 8 bases identical to TRBD1. Germline loops: CDR1 KGHSH, CDR2 LQKENI. This CDR3 region has 15 residues. The V and J ends lost 4 bases and 1 base, in that order; junction bases with no gene match: 5. DNA of the CDR3: TGTGCCAGCTCACGTCGTACAGGGGGCCAAGAGACCCAGTACTTC. Protein sequence: CASSRRTGGQETQYF.

V is TRBV15 and J is TRBJ2-2, with D uncertain. V dropped 6 bases and J dropped 3 bases, with 8 bases sitting between them. This CDR3 spans 13 amino acids. Germline CDR1 reads LNHNV; CDR2 reads YYDKDF (reference sequence). The CDR3 sequence is CATSPGDTGELFF. The CDR3 DNA sequence: TGTGCCACCAGTCCAGGTGACACCGGGGAGCTGTTTTTT.

The CDR3 is CASSLPGTGRTANYGYTF. CDR3 DNA: TGTGCCAGTAGTCTCCCGGGGACAGGGAGAACGGCTAACTATGGCTACACCTTC. V usage is TRBV19 and J usage is TRBJ1-2; 9 positions match TRBD1. V lost 5 bases, J lost 0 bases, and 13 bases stayed unmatched. The CDR3 has 18 amino acids. The germline CDR1 and CDR2 sequences are LNHDA and SQIVND (reference sequence).

This clone was observed a single time. J is TRBJ1-4 and V is TRBV28; the match to TRBD1 covers 7 bases. The CDR3 has 16 residues. The ends lost 5 bases at V and 3 bases at J; junction bases unmatched: 9. CDR1 is MDHEN and CDR2 is SYDVKM in the germline V gene. CDR3: CASSQIQGPANEKLFF. The CDR3, as DNA: TGTGCCAGCAGTCAAATACAGGGGCCCGCTAATGAAAAACTGTTTTTT.

The V gene is TRBV18, the J gene TRBJ1-4, with TRBD1 matching over 8 bases. Germline V gives CDR1 KGHSH, CDR2 LQKENI. The CDR3 totals 17 residues. After removal of 6 bases from V and 0 bases from J, the junction contained 9 bases not matched to a gene. CDR3 in DNA: TGTGCCAGCTCCCAAACCGGGACAGGCTCAACTAATGAAAAACTGTTTTTT. Its protein product is CASSQTGTGSTNEKLFF.

The chain combines TRBV20-1 with TRBJ1-2; 12 bases align to TRBD1. V shed 6 bases and J 8 bases; nucleotides not matched to a gene: 13. CDR1 DFQATT and CDR2 SNEGSKA come from the germline V gene (reference sequence). The CDR3 runs to 15 residues. CDR3 sequence reads: CSASTPGTGGRGYTF. The CDR3 DNA reads as TGCAGTGCAAGTACCCCCGGGACAGGGGGCAGGGGCTACACCTTC.

V gene TRBV11-2 combines with J gene TRBJ2-1; 8 nucleotides align to TRBD2. With 3 bases clipped from V and 5 bases from J, the junction kept 3 bases outside the gene matches. This CDR3 has 14 amino acids. Per germline, CDR1 SGHAT and CDR2 FQNNGV. The CDR3 nucleotides are TGTGCCAGCAGCTTGATGCGGGGGGACAATGAGCAGTTCTTC. It encodes CASSLMRGDNEQFF.

The gene calls are TRBV6-2 or TRBV6-3 and TRBJ1-1; 8 bases agree with TRBD1. J lost 10 bases, V lost 0 bases, and 16 bases had no gene match. Germline-derived CDR1 and CDR2 are MNHEY and SVGEGT. This CDR3 has 17 residues. CDR3 sequence: CASSYSPGQGMRTGAFF. For the CDR3, the DNA is TGTGCCAGCAGTTACTCCCCAGGACAGGGAATGAGGACGGGAGCTTTCTTT.

The CDR3 loop is CASSGQGNTEAFF. In DNA form, the CDR3 reads TGTGCCAGCAGTGGACAGGGGAACACTGAAGCTTTCTTT. The genes are TRBV2 and TRBJ1-1, with TRBD1 identical over 7 bases. Trimming took 4 bases from V and 1 from J; bases not matched to a gene: 0. Per the germline V gene, CDR1 is SNHLY and CDR2 is FYNNEI. The CDR3 covers 13 residues.

The chain carries TRBV6-1 and TRBJ1-5; D ambiguous. The CDR3 extends over 16 amino acids. The germline V and J ends were trimmed by 2 bases and 5 bases, with 16 bases remaining between them. Looked up from germline, CDR1 is MNHNS and CDR2 is SASEGT. The CDR3 sequence is CASSEMGRALYQPQHF. The DNA of the CDR3 is TGTGCCAGCAGTGAAATGGGGAGGGCCCTTTATCAGCCCCAGCATTTT.

This clone was detected once. The V gene is TRBV13, the J gene TRBJ2-7; D possibly corresponds to TRBD2 (6 bases). Germline-derived CDR1 and CDR2 are PRHDT and FYEKMQ (reference sequence). Trimming pared 4 bases from V and 4 bases from J, leaving 14 bases between. The length of the CDR3 is 14 residues. For the CDR3, the DNA is TGTGCCAGCAGCTCGGACACCGGGGGATACGAGCAGTACTTC. Protein product: CASSSDTGGYEQYF.

The chain combines TRBV19 with TRBJ1-1, with D unclear. The CDR3 consists of 14 residues. The germline gives CDR1 LNHDA, CDR2 SQIVND (reference sequence). The V gene lost 3 bases and the J gene lost 10 bases, with 18 bases spanning the gap. In DNA, the CDR3 is TGTGCCAGTAGTATCCAGGAGGTTGGAGGCCGAGCTTTCTTT. Amino acids: CASSIQEVGGRAFF. Full variable domain (outside the CDR3, taken from reference TRBV19 and TRBJ1-1): DGGITQSPKYLFRKEGQNVTLSCEQNLNHDAMYWYRQDPGQGLRLIYYSQIVNDFQKGDIAEGYSVSREKKESFPLTVTSAQKNPTAFYLCASSIQEVGGRAFFGQGTRLTVV.

V gene TRBV11-2 combines with J gene TRBJ2-1, with 9 bases identical to TRBD1. The germline gives CDR1 SGHAT, CDR2 FQNNGV. The CDR3 has 16 residues. Trimming at V came to 5 bases and at J to 7 bases, leaving 12 bases not matched to a gene. The chain's CDR3 is CASSLGTGSLRNEQFF. The CDR3 nucleotides are TGTGCCAGCAGCCTAGGGACAGGGAGTCTTAGGAATGAGCAGTTCTTC.

The V and J genes are TRBV28 and TRBJ1-5; D gene unclear. CDR3 length equals 11 residues. Trimming shortened V by 3 bases and J by 9 bases, and 6 bases separated the two germline ends. CDR1 and CDR2 (germline): MDHEN, SYDVKM. The CDR3 region is CASSLSGPQHF. Here the CDR3 DNA reads TGTGCCAGCAGTTTGTCGGGGCCCCAGCATTTT.

The chain links TRBV15 to TRBJ1-3; 12 bases align to TRBD1. The CDR3 covers 17 residues. V lost 5 bases and J lost 2; bases outside the gene matches: 7. CDR1 LNHNV and CDR2 YYDKDF come from the germline V gene (reference sequence). The chain's CDR3 is CATSWDRGLEAGNTIYF. The CDR3 region has the DNA TGTGCCACCAGCTGGGACAGGGGGCTCGAAGCTGGAAACACCATATATTTT.

This clone has just a few counts. This chain links TRBV19 with TRBJ2-3; 7 bases map to TRBD1. Germline V gives CDR1 LNHDA, CDR2 SQIVND (reference sequence). CDR3 length: 14 amino acids. V was pared by 5 bases and J by 6 bases, with 8 bases of the junction left unmatched. The CDR3 nucleotides are TGTGCCAGTAGTGTGGCACAGGGGCGGGATACGCAGTATTTT. As protein: CASSVAQGRDTQYF.

The genes are TRBV6-4 and TRBJ1-5; possibly TRBD1 for D (6 bases). Deletions cut 3 bases from V and 6 bases from J, with 12 bases between. Per the germline V gene, CDR1 is MRHNA and CDR2 is SNTAGT. The length of the CDR3 is 14 residues. DNA of the CDR3: TGTGCCAGCAGTGAGGAACAGGGAAGTCAGCCCCAGCATTTT. Translation: CASSEEQGSQPQHF.

The chain employs TRBV7-9 and TRBJ1-5, with a weak D call TRBD1 (5 bases). The CDR3 extends over 14 amino acids. Trimming took off 3 bases at V and 6 bases at J, with 12 bases between the two ends. Germline V gene data show CDR1 as SEHNR and CDR2 as FQNEAQ (reference sequence). For the CDR3, the DNA is TGTGCCAGCAGCTTCGCCTCCCAGGGTCAGCCCCAGCATTTT. Translation: CASSFASQGQPQHF. Full variable domain (remainder filled in from reference TRBV7-9 and TRBJ1-5): DTGVSQNPRHKITKRGQNVTFRCDPISEHNRLYWYRQTLGQGPEFLTYFQNEAQLEKSRLLSDRFSAERPKGSFSTLEIQRTEQGDSAMYLCASSFASQGQPQHFGDGTRLSIL.

The rearrangement joins TRBV5-1 to TRBJ2-1, with 10 bases identical to TRBD1. This CDR3 has 16 amino acids. Germline V gene lookup returns CDR1 SGHRS and CDR2 YFSETQ. The junction had 5 bases not matched to a gene; V was cut back by 0 bases and J by 5 bases. CDR3 residues: CASSLGTGGPHNEQFF. As DNA, the CDR3 is TGCGCCAGCAGCTTGGGGACAGGGGGGCCTCACAATGAGCAGTTCTTC.

V is TRBV14 and J is TRBJ1-2, with a weak D call TRBD1 (5 bases). The V and J ends lost 0 bases and 2 bases respectively, with 13 bases between them. This CDR3 has 16 residues. CDR1 is SGHDN and CDR2 is FVKESK in the germline V gene. The CDR3 nucleotides read TGTGCCAGCAGCCAAGACTCGGGACTCACAAACTATGGCTACACCTTC. Residues: CASSQDSGLTNYGYTF.

The table lists this clone with a count of one. The V call is TRBV19, the J call TRBJ2-1, with D possibly being TRBD2 (5 bases). The V and J ends lost 6 bases and 0 bases respectively, with 15 bases between them. The CDR3 loop spans 16 amino acids. Germline loops: CDR1 LNHDA, CDR2 SQIVND (reference sequence). CDR3 residues: CASSRARASSYNEQFF. The CDR3 region has the DNA TGTGCCAGTAGCCGAGCGAGGGCGAGCTCCTACAATGAGCAGTTCTTC.

The chain's CDR3 is CAWSVGSGIYYEQYF. The CDR3 DNA is TGTGCCTGGAGTGTAGGGTCGGGGATTTACTACGAGCAGTACTTC. This rearrangement joins TRBV30 to TRBJ2-7; possibly TRBD2 for D (5 bases). V gave up 0 bases and J gave up 3 bases, with 15 bases separating them. CDR3 length: 15 residues. Germline CDR1 GTSNPN, CDR2 SVGIG (reference sequence).